The sequence of this TCR beta chain was determined in a study of T cell repertoires in cytomegalovirus infection. Notes on this clonotype: Antigen specificity is unknown.

The ends lost 2 bases at V and 2 bases at J; junction bases unmatched: 7. Germline V CDR1 and CDR2: DFQATT, SNEGSKA (reference sequence). CDR3 size: 17 residues. TCRdb passed the reads through MiXCR, listing each CDR3 protein once. The data hold approximately 500,000 distinct CDR3 sequences, with around 27% observed a single time. Study-wide points: Clonotype analysis showed dominance of the ex vivo response by HLA-C-restricted CMV-specific TCR beta clonotypes.

Sequences were obtained from PBMCs. The gene calls are TRBV20-1 and TRBJ2-3; 13 bases align to TRBD2. The sequence was collected from a human donor in good health (CMV status not recorded). Some clones in this sample may be carry-over from other donors' samples. The CDR3 sequence is CSARTFTSGRVTDTQYF. The CDR3 nucleotides read TGCAGTGCTAGAACTTTTACTAGCGGGAGGGTCACAGATACGCAGTATTTT.